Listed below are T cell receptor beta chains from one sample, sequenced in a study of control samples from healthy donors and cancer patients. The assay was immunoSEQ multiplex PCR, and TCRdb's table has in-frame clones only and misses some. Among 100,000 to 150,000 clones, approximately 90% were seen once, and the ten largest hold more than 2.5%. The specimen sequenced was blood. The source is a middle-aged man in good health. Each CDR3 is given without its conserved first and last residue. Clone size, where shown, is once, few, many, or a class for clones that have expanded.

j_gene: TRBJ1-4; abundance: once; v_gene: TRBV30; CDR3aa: AWSVRRGTTNEKLF
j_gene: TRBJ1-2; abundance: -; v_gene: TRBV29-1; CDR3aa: SVEGTGGGGNYGYT
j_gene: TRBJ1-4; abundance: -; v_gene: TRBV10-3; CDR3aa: AISRRDSSNEKLF
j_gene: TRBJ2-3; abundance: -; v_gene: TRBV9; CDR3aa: ASSVDVSAQY
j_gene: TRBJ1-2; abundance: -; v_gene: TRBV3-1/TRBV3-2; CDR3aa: ASSQAENYGYT
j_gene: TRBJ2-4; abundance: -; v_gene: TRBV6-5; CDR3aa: ASSGRVLAKNIQY
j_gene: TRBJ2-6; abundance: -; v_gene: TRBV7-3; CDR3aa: ASSPYRLAGANVLT
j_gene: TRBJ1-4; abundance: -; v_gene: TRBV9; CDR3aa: ASSGRGGNEKLF
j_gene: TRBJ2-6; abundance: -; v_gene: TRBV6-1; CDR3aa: ASSATGWGSGANVLT
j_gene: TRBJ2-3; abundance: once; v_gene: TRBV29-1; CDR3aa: SARLAEDTDTQY
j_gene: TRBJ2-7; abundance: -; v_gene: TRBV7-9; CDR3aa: ASSLALANEQY
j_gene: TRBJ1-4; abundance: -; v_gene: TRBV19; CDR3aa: ASKTQDATNEKLF
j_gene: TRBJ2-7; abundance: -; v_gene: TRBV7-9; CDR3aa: ASSLETGLYEQY
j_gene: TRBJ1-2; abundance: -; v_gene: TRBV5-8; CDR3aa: ASSFFRDRDYGYT
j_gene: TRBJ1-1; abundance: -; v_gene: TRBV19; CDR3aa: ASSIGYTEAF
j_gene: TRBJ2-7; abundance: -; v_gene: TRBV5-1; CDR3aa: ASSTGNYEQY
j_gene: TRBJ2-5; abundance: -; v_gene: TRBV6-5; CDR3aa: ASSLDRETQY
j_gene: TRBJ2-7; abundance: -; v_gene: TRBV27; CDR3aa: ASSLSLGREY
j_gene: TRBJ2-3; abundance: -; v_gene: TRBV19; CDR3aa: ASSIPVRDTQY
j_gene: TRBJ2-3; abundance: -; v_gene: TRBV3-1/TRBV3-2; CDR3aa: ASARSSGGRTSTDTQY
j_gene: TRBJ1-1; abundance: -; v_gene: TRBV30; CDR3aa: AWSVMGSGTEAF
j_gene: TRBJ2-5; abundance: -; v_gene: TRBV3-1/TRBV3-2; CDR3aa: ASSRGSGVQETQY
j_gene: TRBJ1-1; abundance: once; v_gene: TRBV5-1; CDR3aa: ASRPPRGGAEAF
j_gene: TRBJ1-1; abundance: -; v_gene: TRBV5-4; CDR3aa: ASSQQGIDTEAF
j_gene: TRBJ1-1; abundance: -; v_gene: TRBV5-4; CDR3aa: ASSLKGKRNTEAF
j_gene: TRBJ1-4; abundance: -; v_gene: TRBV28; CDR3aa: ASRPPTGFEEKLF
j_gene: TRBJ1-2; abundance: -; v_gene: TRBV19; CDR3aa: ASSTWADGYT
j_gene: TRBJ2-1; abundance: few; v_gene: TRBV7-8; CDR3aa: ASSLGLGRSSYNEQF
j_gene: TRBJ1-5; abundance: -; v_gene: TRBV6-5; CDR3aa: ASSGDSYNQPQH
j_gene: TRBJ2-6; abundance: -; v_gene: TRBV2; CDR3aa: ASCAPAGANVLT
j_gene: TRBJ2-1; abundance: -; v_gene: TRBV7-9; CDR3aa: ASSFRQGLRYNEQF
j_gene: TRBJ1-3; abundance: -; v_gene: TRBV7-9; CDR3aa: ASSPTGSGSGNTIY
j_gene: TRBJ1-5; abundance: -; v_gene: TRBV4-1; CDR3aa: ASSLSEQGWQPQH
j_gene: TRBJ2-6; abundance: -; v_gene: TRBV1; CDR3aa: TSSQDRDRGPPGANVLT
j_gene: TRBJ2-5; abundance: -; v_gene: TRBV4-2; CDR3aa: ASSQGTSGGQETQY
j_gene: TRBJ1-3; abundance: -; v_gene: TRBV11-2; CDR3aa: ASSSNSLSGNTIY
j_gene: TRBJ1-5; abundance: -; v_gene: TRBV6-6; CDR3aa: ASSYSPVGGQPQH
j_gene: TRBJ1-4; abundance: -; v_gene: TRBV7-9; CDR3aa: ASSWGPGRSTTNEKLF
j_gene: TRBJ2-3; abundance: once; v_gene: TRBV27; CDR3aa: ASSSDPELSTDTQY
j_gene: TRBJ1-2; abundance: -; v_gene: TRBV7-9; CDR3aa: ATKGLDIHGYT
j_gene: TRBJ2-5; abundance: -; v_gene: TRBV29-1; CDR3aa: SVEGRGGETQY
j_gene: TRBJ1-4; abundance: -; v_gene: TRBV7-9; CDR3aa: ASSTRGDEDEKLF
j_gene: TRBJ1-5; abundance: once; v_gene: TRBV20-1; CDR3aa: SASYSSQYSNQPQH
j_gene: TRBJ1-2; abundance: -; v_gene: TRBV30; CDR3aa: AWSVGGLAGGYT
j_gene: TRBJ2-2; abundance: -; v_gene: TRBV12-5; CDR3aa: ASGEGTGELF
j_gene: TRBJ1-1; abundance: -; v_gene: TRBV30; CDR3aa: AWSVLLGVSSEAF
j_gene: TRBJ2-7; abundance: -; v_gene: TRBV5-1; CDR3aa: ASSLTSGSYEQY
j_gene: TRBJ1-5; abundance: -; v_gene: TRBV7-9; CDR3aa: ASSLLRGKPQH
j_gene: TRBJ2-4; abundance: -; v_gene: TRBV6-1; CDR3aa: ASSGRQALAKNIQY
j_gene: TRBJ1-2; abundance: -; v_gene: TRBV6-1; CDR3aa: ASSEQGVGYGYT
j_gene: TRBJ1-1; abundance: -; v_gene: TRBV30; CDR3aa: AWKGQGRIAEAF
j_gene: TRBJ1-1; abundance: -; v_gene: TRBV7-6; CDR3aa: ASSPSTGRLGTEAF
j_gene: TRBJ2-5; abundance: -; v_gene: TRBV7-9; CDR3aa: ASTTGDALETQY
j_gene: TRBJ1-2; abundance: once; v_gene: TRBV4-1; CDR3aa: ASSQTILDTGYGYT
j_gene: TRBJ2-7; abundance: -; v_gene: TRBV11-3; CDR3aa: ASSLAQSAYEQY
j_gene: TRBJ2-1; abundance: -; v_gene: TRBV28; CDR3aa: ASSPTGVRTYNEQF
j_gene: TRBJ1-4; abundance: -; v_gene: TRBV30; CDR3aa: AWSPGQGDEKLF
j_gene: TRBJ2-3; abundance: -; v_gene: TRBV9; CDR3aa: ASSVGGGGVLTDTQY
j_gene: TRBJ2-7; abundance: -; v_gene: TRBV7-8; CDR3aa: ASSSRPRGHRAYEQY
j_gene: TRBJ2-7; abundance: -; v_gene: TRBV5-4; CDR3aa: ASSLDGRSYEQY